Following are 14 T cell receptor beta chains from one sample sequenced in a study of blood T cell repertoires in COVID-19. Some clones are missing from TCRdb's copy, which holds only in-frame ones; the method was immunoSEQ multiplex PCR. The sample consists of 120,000 to 150,000 clones, around nine tenths of them appearing once. The sample comprised peripheral blood. These TCRs come from a human donor in a cohort sampled during active COVID-19.

J is TRBJ2-3 and V is TRBV15, with 13 bases lining up with TRBD2. CDR3 length: 16 residues. With 3 bases clipped from V and 6 bases from J, the junction kept 6 bases outside the gene matches. Germline V gene lookup returns CDR1 LNHNV and CDR2 YYDKDF (reference sequence). CDR3 bases: TGTGCCACCAGCAGCCCGACTAGCGGGGGGCATGATACGCAGTATTTT. Encoded protein: CATSSPTSGGHDTQYF.

This clone was seen once. The chain combines TRBV7-6 with TRBJ2-7; 7 nucleotides match TRBD1. The germline CDR1 and CDR2 sequences are SGHVS and FNYEAQ. Trimming took 4 bases from V and 6 from J; bases not matched to a gene: 12. The CDR3 loop spans 15 amino acids. As DNA, the CDR3 is TGTGCCAGCAGCTCCAAAGGGGGCTCCCGGGCCGAGCAGTACTTC. Translated, it gives CASSSKGGSRAEQYF.

The CDR3 loop reads CASSPRGQGRGTEAFF. CDR3 DNA: TGTGCCAGCAGCCCCCGAGGACAGGGCCGGGGCACTGAAGCTTTCTTT. The chain joins TRBV11-2 to TRBJ1-1; the match to TRBD1 covers 8 bases. After removal of 5 bases from V and 4 bases from J, the junction contained 12 bases not matched to a gene. This CDR3 contains 16 residues. Germline V CDR1 and CDR2: SGHAT, FQNNGV.

This clone was recorded only once. J is TRBJ2-5 and V is TRBV24-1; D call uncertain. V gave up 3 bases and J gave up 0 bases, with 4 bases separating them. The germline gives CDR1 KGHDR, CDR2 SFDVKD. CDR3 length: 13 residues. The CDR3 DNA sequence: TGTGCCACCAGTGATGAGTACCAAGAGACCCAGTACTTC. Its protein product is CATSDEYQETQYF.

The chain recombines TRBV15 with TRBJ2-1; 11 bases line up with TRBD2. This CDR3 comprises 14 residues. Germline assignment: CDR1 LNHNV and CDR2 YYDKDF (reference sequence). J gave up 7 bases and V 8 bases, and 7 bases lay outside the gene matches. Written as DNA, the CDR3 is TGTGCCACCCATTATAGCGGGGGGGCGAATGAGCAGTTCTTC. Amino acid sequence: CATHYSGGANEQFF.

V gene TRBV2 combines with J gene TRBJ2-7; weak D call: TRBD1 (5 bases). This CDR3 contains 16 residues. Germline V lookup: CDR1 SNHLY, CDR2 FYNNEI. V was cut by 7 bases and J by 3 bases, with 22 bases left in between. The CDR3 region has the DNA TGTGCCAGCACGGCAGGGTTCGGCGAAGGAAACTACGAGCAGTACTTC. Protein: CASTAGFGEGNYEQYF.

V usage is TRBV10-3 and J usage is TRBJ2-1; possibly TRBD2 for D (5 bases). CDR1 is ENHRY and CDR2 is SYGVKD in the germline V gene. The CDR3 consists of 12 residues. Trimming shortened V by 10 bases and J by 4 bases, and 11 bases separated the two germline ends. CDR3 amino acids: CASLDFYNEQFF. The CDR3 DNA reads TGTGCCAGCCTGGACTTTTACAATGAGCAGTTCTTC.

This clone was seen a single time. The V call is TRBV7-8, the J call TRBJ1-3, with D possibly TRBD1 on 6 matching bases. The CDR3 is 17 amino acids. Germline V lookup: CDR1 SGHVS, CDR2 FQNEAQ. Trimming cost V 2 bases and J 0 bases, with 14 bases left between them. The CDR3 protein is CASSLRGGALSGNTIYF. Written as DNA, the CDR3 is TGTGCCAGCAGCTTAAGGGGGGGGGCCCTCTCTGGAAACACCATATATTTT.

This chain uses TRBV3-1 (or the pseudogene TRBV3-2) with TRBJ1-3; no reliable D call. Trimming shortened V by 4 bases and J by 0 bases, and 16 bases separated the two germline ends. The CDR3 consists of 17 residues. The germline V gene has CDR1 LGHDT and CDR2 YNNKEL (reference sequence). Here the CDR3 DNA reads TGTGCCAGCAGCCGATCCCCCGGTGGAGACTCTGGAAACACCATATATTTT. This gives the protein CASSRSPGGDSGNTIYF.

This clone was seen a single time. The chain is built from TRBV19 and TRBJ1-2; D unresolved. The CDR3 extends over 13 amino acids. CDR1 is LNHDA, CDR2 SQIVND, per germline (reference sequence). Trimming removed 10 bases at V and 5 bases at J, with 17 bases between. The CDR3 DNA sequence: TGTGCCATTAGCGAGGCAGGAGGGTATGGCTACACCTTC. Translation gives CAISEAGGYGYTF.

The J gene is TRBJ1-4, the V gene TRBV4-1; 8 bases align to TRBD1. This CDR3 comprises 15 residues. Germline CDR1 reads MGHRA; CDR2 reads YSYEKL. The V segment lost 3 bases and the J segment 8 bases; nucleotides outside the gene matches: 8. CDR3 in amino acids: CASSHIRTGQEKLFF. The CDR3 DNA is TGCGCCAGCAGCCATATAAGGACAGGGCAAGAAAAACTGTTTTTT.

As for this clone: One end of the junction fails to match germline, which may point to a read error. The rearrangement joins TRBV7-7 to TRBJ1-2, with a weak D call TRBD1 (5 bases). Germline V gene data show CDR1 as SSHAT and CDR2 as FNYEAQ (reference sequence). This CDR3 is built from 15 residues. The CDR3: CASSLMAGPNYGYTF. CDR3 in DNA: TGTGCTAGCAGCTTAATGGCGGGACCTAACTATGGCTACACCTTC.

The gene calls are TRBV7-3 and TRBJ2-7, with D possibly matching TRBD2 (6 bases). Deletions cut 3 bases from V and 5 bases from J, with 11 bases between. Germline V gene sequence: CDR1 SGHTA, CDR2 FQGTGA. CDR3 length equals 13 residues. CDR3 sequence (DNA): TGTGCCAGCAGCTTGGAATCGGGGGACGAGCAGTACTTC. Its protein is CASSLESGDEQYF.

This clone appeared once. The V and J genes are TRBV7-2 and TRBJ2-7; D is perhaps TRBD1 (6 bases). Trimming took 1 base from V and 4 from J, leaving 14 bases between them. CDR1 is SGHTA, CDR2 FQGNSA, per germline. CDR3 length equals 15 residues. The CDR3 coding sequence is TGTGCCAGCAGCTTAGTTAACAGGGACCGTTACGAGCAGTACTTC. This codes for CASSLVNRDRYEQYF.